One sample yielded the 27 T cell receptor beta chains listed below, sequenced in a study of T cells in lung cancer brain metastases. Sequenced by immunoSEQ multiplex PCR; TCRdb stores in-frame clones only, minus some. In the table there are some 5,100 clones, about 85% of which are singletons. Sequenced input: tumor tissue from the primary lung tumor. These TCRs come from a man between 65 and 85 years old with non-small cell lung cancer.

This clone was observed a single time. V is TRBV14 and J is TRBJ1-1; TRBD1 agrees at 9 bases. The germline gives CDR1 SGHDN, CDR2 FVKESK. J gave up 2 bases and V 3 bases, and 4 bases lay outside the gene matches. The CDR3 spans 15 residues. The CDR3 protein is CASSHRTGANTEAFF. The DNA of the CDR3 is TGTGCCAGCAGCCACAGGACAGGGGCTAACACTGAAGCTTTCTTT.

The chain is built from TRBV4-1 and TRBJ1-4, with TRBD1 as a possible D gene (5 bases). CDR1 and CDR2 from the germline V gene are MGHRA and YSYEKL. Trimming removed 1 base at V and 6 bases at J, with 15 bases between. This CDR3 has 16 residues. The CDR3, as DNA: TGCGCCAGCAGCCAAGTGGGGACGGGGCGGGATGAAAAACTGTTTTTT. As protein: CASSQVGTGRDEKLFF.

With respect to this clone: This same CDR3 is encoded by further DNA sequences in the sample. The chain links TRBV19 to TRBJ1-2, with no clear D. Between the trimmed V and J ends, which lost 3 bases and 2 bases, there was a span of 7 bases. This CDR3 is 13 amino acids long. The germline V gene encodes CDR1 LNHDA and CDR2 SQIVND (reference sequence). CDR3 in DNA: TGTGCCAGTAGTATTCGGGAGAACTATGGCTACACCTTC. Its translation: CASSIRENYGYTF. The entire variable domain, with the rest obtained from reference TRBV19 and TRBJ1-2, is as follows: DGGITQSPKYLFRKEGQNVTLSCEQNLNHDAMYWYRQDPGQGLRLIYYSQIVNDFQKGDIAEGYSVSREKKESFPLTVTSAQKNPTAFYLCASSIRENYGYTFGSGTRLTVV.

The gene calls are TRBV9 and TRBJ2-3; maybe TRBD2 (6 bases). Per germline, CDR1 SGDLS and CDR2 YYNGEE. Trimming left V 3 bases short and J 7 bases short, with 15 bases between. The CDR3 is made up of 14 amino acids. CDR3 sequence (DNA): TGTGCCAGCAGCGACGGGGGTTTAAAGAATACGCAGTATTTT. Translating it yields CASSDGGLKNTQYF.

Turning to this clone: At one boundary the junction diverges from the germline segment, which might be a read error. In DNA, the CDR3 is TGTGTCAGCATGACGATTAACTATGGCTACACCTTC. This codes for CVSMTINYGYTF. V and J are TRBV6-6 and TRBJ1-2; D remains unclear. The CDR3 is 12 amino acids. The germline V gene encodes CDR1 MNHNY and CDR2 SVGAGI (reference sequence).

The chain joins TRBV5-1 to TRBJ2-2; tentative D call: TRBD1 (5 bases). Germline V lookup: CDR1 SGHRS, CDR2 YFSETQ. CDR3 length: 15 residues. V shed 7 bases and J shed 2 bases, with 15 bases lying between them. The CDR3 is CASGAYRSNTGELFF. The DNA for the CDR3 is TGCGCCAGCGGGGCCTACAGGAGCAACACCGGGGAGCTGTTTTTT.

The chain carries TRBV7-6 and TRBJ1-2; TRBD1 agrees at 8 bases. CDR1 SGHVS and CDR2 FNYEAQ come from the germline V gene. This CDR3 is 15 amino acids long. V lost 0 bases to trimming and J lost 6 bases; unmatched junction nucleotides: 6. The DNA of the CDR3 is TGTGCCAGCAGCTTAGCGTGGGGGACAGGAGATGGCTACACCTTC. Amino acid sequence: CASSLAWGTGDGYTF. Full variable domain (missing parts from reference TRBV7-6 and TRBJ1-2): GAGVSQSPRYKVTKRGQDVALRCDPISGHVSLYWYRQALGQGPEFLTYFNYEAQQDKSGLPNDRFSAERPEGSISTLTIQRTEQRDSAMYRCASSLAWGTGDGYTFGSGTRLTVV.

CDR3 loop: CASSQTPSGGNTEAFF. CDR3 nucleotides: TGCGCCAGCAGCCAGACGCCCAGTGGGGGGAACACTGAAGCTTTCTTT. The chain combines TRBV4-3 with TRBJ1-1; weak D call: TRBD1 (5 bases). Trimming took 3 bases from V and 1 from J, leaving 15 bases between them. The CDR3 is 16 amino acids. CDR1 LGHNA and CDR2 YSLEER come from the germline V gene.

This clone was counted a single time. This chain joins TRBV5-1 and TRBJ1-6, with 8 nucleotides matching TRBD1. The germline CDR1 and CDR2 sequences are SGHRS and YFSETQ. The ends lost 0 bases at V and 7 bases at J; junction bases unmatched: 3. The CDR3 totals 15 residues. This CDR3 is CASSLDTGGNSPLHF. As DNA, the CDR3 is TGCGCCAGCAGCTTGGATACAGGGGGGAATTCACCCCTCCACTTT.

The chain uses TRBV5-1 and TRBJ2-1, with 9 positions matching TRBD1. CDR3 length equals 17 residues. The V gene's germline CDR1 is SGHRS and CDR2 YFSETQ. V was pared by 4 bases and J by 10 bases, with 18 bases of the junction left unmatched. The CDR3 sequence: CASSLRSGQGIAKEQFF. CDR3 bases: TGCGCCAGCAGCCTACGATCGGGACAGGGAATCGCCAAGGAGCAGTTCTTC.

This clone was seen once. This chain joins TRBV19 and TRBJ2-6; D ambiguous. The germline V gene has CDR1 LNHDA and CDR2 SQIVND (reference sequence). With 1 base removed from V and 0 bases from J, the gap between germline ends came to 4 bases. The CDR3 consists of 15 residues. As DNA, the CDR3 is TGTGCCAGTAGTATAGCAGGCTCTGGGGCCAACGTCCTGACTTTC. It translates to CASSIAGSGANVLTF.

The chain couples TRBV2 to TRBJ1-2; 7 bases map to TRBD1. The CDR3 sequence is 14 residues long. The trim removed 7 bases at V and 6 bases at J, leaving 11 bases unmatched. Per germline, CDR1 SNHLY and CDR2 FYNNEI. The CDR3 loop reads CASTYPTGRNGYTF. The DNA for the CDR3 is TGTGCCAGCACTTACCCGACAGGGAGGAATGGCTACACCTTC.

This chain connects TRBV29-1 to TRBJ1-2; no clear D. This CDR3 spans 14 amino acids. CDR1 SQVTM and CDR2 ANQGSEA come from the germline V gene. The germline V and J ends were trimmed by 4 bases and 8 bases, with 20 bases remaining between them. The CDR3 loop is CSVGSAGTARGYTF. CDR3 coding DNA: TGCAGCGTTGGATCGGCGGGTACGGCGAGGGGCTACACCTTC.

V gene TRBV6-1 combines with J gene TRBJ2-7, with 8 bases lining up with TRBD1. With V trimmed by 6 bases and J by 0 bases, 1 base remained unmatched. Germline assignment: CDR1 MNHNS and CDR2 SASEGT. The CDR3 has 13 amino acids. The chain's CDR3 is CASSDRGSYEQYF. The CDR3 DNA sequence: TGTGCCAGCAGCGACAGGGGCTCCTACGAGCAGTACTTC.

The rearrangement links TRBV29-1 to TRBJ2-7, with D possibly matching TRBD1 (5 bases). The CDR3 extends over 13 amino acids. V was cut by 8 bases and J by 4 bases, with 18 bases left in between. Per germline, CDR1 SQVTM and CDR2 ANQGSEA. CDR3 in DNA: TGCAGCCCGGTCAAGGGGTTTCAATACGAGCAGTACTTC. Translation: CSPVKGFQYEQYF.

The chain carries TRBV7-2 and TRBJ2-7; TRBD2 aligns across 9 bases. J lost 6 bases, V lost 2 bases, and 8 bases had no gene match. The CDR3 has 15 amino acids. Looked up from germline, CDR1 is SGHTA and CDR2 is FQGNSA. The CDR3 is CASSLYPGLAFEQYF. The CDR3 region has the DNA TGTGCCAGCAGCTTATACCCGGGACTAGCTTTCGAGCAGTACTTC.

CDR3 nucleotide sequence: TGTGCCAGCGGACAGGGGGGGAGTGGAAACACCATATATTTT. Translating it yields CASGQGGSGNTIYF. The chain recombines TRBV7-2 with TRBJ1-3, with TRBD1 matching over 10 bases. CDR1 and CDR2 (germline): SGHTA, FQGNSA. J was trimmed by 3 bases and V by 8 bases; bases with no gene match: 4. There are 14 residues in the CDR3.

The V and J genes are TRBV7-2 and TRBJ1-3, with D maybe TRBD1 (5 bases). CDR3 size: 14 residues. CDR1 and CDR2 (germline): SGHTA, FQGNSA. Trimming pared 5 bases from V and 3 bases from J, leaving 11 bases between. CDR3 DNA: TGTGCCAGCAGCCCCCAGGGAGATGGAAACACCATATATTTT. Its translation: CASSPQGDGNTIYF.

The J gene is TRBJ2-3, the V gene TRBV19; a weak D match, TRBD2 (6 bases). Germline CDR1 is LNHDA and CDR2 is SQIVND (reference sequence). Trimming removed 1 base at V and 4 bases at J, with 12 bases between. The CDR3 has 15 residues. This CDR3 reads CASSIGQGLPDTQYF. For the CDR3, the DNA is TGTGCCAGTAGTATAGGTCAGGGACTCCCAGATACGCAGTATTTT. The full variable domain, completed using reference TRBV19 and TRBJ2-3, is DGGITQSPKYLFRKEGQNVTLSCEQNLNHDAMYWYRQDPGQGLRLIYYSQIVNDFQKGDIAEGYSVSREKKESFPLTVTSAQKNPTAFYLCASSIGQGLPDTQYFGPGTRLTVL.

The chain is built from TRBV6-4 and TRBJ2-3; 11 nucleotides match TRBD2. The CDR3 sequence is 16 residues long. The V gene's germline CDR1 is MRHNA and CDR2 SNTAGT. With V trimmed by 3 bases and J by 10 bases, 12 bases remained unmatched. DNA for the CDR3: TGTGCCAGCAGTGAAGTAGCGGGAGGGCCGATGGGATCGCAGTATTTT. Translating gives CASSEVAGGPMGSQYF.

CDR3 in amino acids: CAWSETGAGGYTF. The DNA for the CDR3 is TGTGCCTGGAGTGAAACAGGGGCCGGTGGCTACACCTTC. The gene calls are TRBV30 and TRBJ1-2; 7 positions match TRBD1. Germline CDR1 GTSNPN, CDR2 SVGIG (reference sequence). The CDR3 consists of 13 residues. J lost 7 bases, V lost 1 base, and 6 bases had no gene match. Together with reference TRBV30 and TRBJ1-2, the CDR3 gives the full variable domain: SQTIHQWPATLVQPVGSPLSLECTVEGTSNPNLYWYRQAAGRGLQLLFYSVGIGQISSEVPQNLSASRPQDRQFILSSKKLLLSDSGFYLCAWSETGAGGYTFGSGTRLTVV.

V usage is TRBV5-6 and J usage is TRBJ2-7; tentatively, D is TRBD1 or TRBD2 (5 bases each). This CDR3 has 14 residues. Trimming took 4 bases from V and 5 from J, leaving 16 bases between them. Germline CDR1 SGHDT, CDR2 YYEEEE. This CDR3 reads CASSRSGDPHEQYF. CDR3 nucleotide sequence: TGTGCCAGCAGCCGATCTGGGGACCCCCACGAGCAGTACTTC.

The chain uses TRBV29-1 and TRBJ2-1; 12 nucleotides match TRBD2. The CDR3 runs to 18 residues. Per the germline V gene, CDR1 is SQVTM and CDR2 is ANQGSEA. The trim removed 5 bases at V and 4 bases at J, leaving 15 bases unmatched. CDR3 coding DNA: TGCAGCGTTCCCCTCGGAAGACGACTAGCGGGAGTTTACAATGAGCAGTTCTTC. Amino acid sequence: CSVPLGRRLAGVYNEQFF.

This clone was counted once. The genes are TRBV15 and TRBJ2-5; D not resolved. Trimming pared 0 bases from V and 4 bases from J, leaving 0 bases between. This CDR3 is built from 11 residues. Germline V CDR1 and CDR2: LNHNV, YYDKDF (reference sequence). The CDR3 DNA reads TGTGCCACCAGCAGAGAAGAGACCCAGTACTTC. As protein: CATSREETQYF.

This sequence joins TRBV27 and TRBJ1-4, with D hard to call. Trimming shortened V by 5 bases and J by 4 bases, and 14 bases separated the two germline ends. Germline CDR1 reads MNHEY; CDR2 reads SMNVEV (reference sequence). This CDR3 region has 15 residues. Written as DNA, the CDR3 is TGTGCCAGCAGTCCGGGTGCAGTCTATAATGAAAAACTGTTTTTT. Translation gives CASSPGAVYNEKLFF.

The J gene is TRBJ1-1, the V gene TRBV9; no reliable D call. V lost 0 bases to trimming and J lost 8 bases, with 11 bases between them. In germline, CDR1 is SGDLS, CDR2 YYNGEE. The CDR3 has 13 amino acids. CDR3 nucleotides: TGTGCCAGCAGCGTAGACGGCCTCTCCGAAGCTTTCTTT. Amino acids: CASSVDGLSEAFF.

In DNA form, the CDR3 reads TGTGCCAGCAGCTTGCAGGGATCGAACACTGAAGCTTTCTTT. It specifies CASSLQGSNTEAFF. The rearrangement joins TRBV11-2 to TRBJ1-1, with D possibly being TRBD1 (5 bases). There are 14 residues in the CDR3. V lost 3 bases, J lost 1 base, and 9 bases lay in between. The V gene's germline CDR1 is SGHAT and CDR2 FQNNGV.